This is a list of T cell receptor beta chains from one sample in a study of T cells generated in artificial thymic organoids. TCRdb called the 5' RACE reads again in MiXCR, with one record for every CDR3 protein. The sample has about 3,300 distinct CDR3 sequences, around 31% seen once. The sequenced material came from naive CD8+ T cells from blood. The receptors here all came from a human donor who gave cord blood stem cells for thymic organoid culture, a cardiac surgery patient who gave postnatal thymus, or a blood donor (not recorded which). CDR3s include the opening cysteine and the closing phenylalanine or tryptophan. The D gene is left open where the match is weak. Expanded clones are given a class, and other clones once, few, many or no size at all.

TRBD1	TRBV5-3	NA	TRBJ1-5	TGTGCCAGAAGCTCTTTCGGGACAGGGGCTACCAGCAATCAGCCCCAGCATTTT	CARSSFGTGATSNQPQHF
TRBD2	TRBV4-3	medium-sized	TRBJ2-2	TGCGCCAGCAGCCCGCCAGCGGGGGGGCGTGCCGGGGAGCTGTTTTTT	CASSPPAGGRAGELFF
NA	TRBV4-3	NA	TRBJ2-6	TGCGCCAGCAGCCAAGACGGTAGCTTCTCTGGGGCCAACGTCCTGACTTTC	CASSQDGSFSGANVLTF
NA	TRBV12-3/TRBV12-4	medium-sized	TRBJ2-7	TGTGCCAGCAGTTTGGCGCGCGAGCAGTACTTC	CASSLAREQYF
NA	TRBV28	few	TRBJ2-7	TGTGCCAGCAGGGGGAGGAGTTACGAGCAGTACTTC	CASRGRSYEQYF
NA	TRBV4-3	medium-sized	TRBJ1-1	TGCGCCAGCAGCCAAGGGGAGGGCTGGAACACTGAAGCTTTCTTT	CASSQGEGWNTEAFF
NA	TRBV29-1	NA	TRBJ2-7	TGCAGCGTTGAAAAACCTGGAGCCGGGGTGTACGAGCAGTACTTC	CSVEKPGAGVYEQYF
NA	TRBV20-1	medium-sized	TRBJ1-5	TGCAGTGCTAGAGACAGGGAGGGAAATAGCAATCAGCCCCAGCATTTT	CSARDREGNSNQPQHF
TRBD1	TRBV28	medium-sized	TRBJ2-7	TGTGCCAGCAGACCGGGACAGGGCCCCTACGAGCAGTACTTC	CASRPGQGPYEQYF
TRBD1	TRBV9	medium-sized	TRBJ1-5	TGTGCCAGCAGCGCAGAAGGGGGCTTATATCAGCCCCAGCATTTT	CASSAEGGLYQPQHF
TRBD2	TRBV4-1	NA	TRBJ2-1	TGCGCCAGCAGCCAAGTAGCGGGCAGCTCCTACAATGAGCAGTTCTTC	CASSQVAGSSYNEQFF
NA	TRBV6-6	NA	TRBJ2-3	TGTGCCAGCAGGAAGAGGGGGGTTGCAGATACGCAGTATTTT	CASRKRGVADTQYF
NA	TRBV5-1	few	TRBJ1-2	TGCGCCAGCAGCTTGGAATTGAAATCTAGGGGGTTCGGAGTCACCTTC	CASSLELKSRGFGVTF
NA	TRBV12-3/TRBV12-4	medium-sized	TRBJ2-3	TGTGCCAGCAGTTTGGGCGGTCCCACAGATACGCAGTATTTT	CASSLGGPTDTQYF
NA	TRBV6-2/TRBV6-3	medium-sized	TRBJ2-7	TGTGCCAGCAGTTATTCGAGAGGGAGGGAGCAGTACTTC	CASSYSRGREQYF
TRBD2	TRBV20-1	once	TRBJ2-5	TGCAGTGCTAGTGAGTCCCGACTAGCGGGGCAAGAGACCCAGTACTTC	CSASESRLAGQETQYF
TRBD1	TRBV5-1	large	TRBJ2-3	TGCGCCAGCGAGGACAGGCCGAGCACAGATACGCAGTATTTT	CASEDRPSTDTQYF
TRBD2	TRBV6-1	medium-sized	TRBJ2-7	TGTGCCAGCAGTGAACCCCCGGGGGGTCTCTCCTCCTACGAGCAGTACTTC	CASSEPPGGLSSYEQYF
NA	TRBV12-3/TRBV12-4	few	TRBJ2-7	TGTGCCAGCAGCCCCAGGACAGTCCATGAGCAGTACTTC	CASSPRTVHEQYF
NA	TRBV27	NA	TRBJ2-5	TGTGCCAGCAACCTAAATCCCAGGGCCCAAGAGACCCAGTACTTC	CASNLNPRAQETQYF
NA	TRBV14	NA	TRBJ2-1	TGTGCCAGCAGCCAAGATGGAACCGATTGGCCCTACAATGAGCAGTTCTTC	CASSQDGTDWPYNEQFF
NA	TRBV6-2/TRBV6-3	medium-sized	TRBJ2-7	TGTGCCAGCAGTTACTCTCAGGGAAGGGGTTACGAGCAGTACTTC	CASSYSQGRGYEQYF
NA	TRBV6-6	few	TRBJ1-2	TGTGCCAGCAGTTATAAGGGGGACGGACCAAACTATGGCTACACCTTC	CASSYKGDGPNYGYTF
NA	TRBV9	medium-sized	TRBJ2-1	TGTGCCAGCAGCGCCTCCCGGGACAGGGGACTAGCGGCCTCCTACAATGAGCAGTTCTTC	CASSASRDRGLAASYNEQFF
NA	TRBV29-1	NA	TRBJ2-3	TGCAGCGTTGACAGGTTAGATGGACAACGCACAGATACGCAGTATTTT	CSVDRLDGQRTDTQYF
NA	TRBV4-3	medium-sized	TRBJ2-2	TGCGCCAGCGGTTACGGGGGGAACACCGGGGAGCTGTTTTTT	CASGYGGNTGELFF
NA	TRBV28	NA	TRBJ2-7	TGTGCCAGCAGTTCTGGTTCCGAGAAAGTACTCTACGAGCAGTACTTC	CASSSGSEKVLYEQYF
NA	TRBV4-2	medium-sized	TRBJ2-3	TGTGCCAGCAGCCAAGAAAAGGCCACAGATACGCAGTATTTT	CASSQEKATDTQYF
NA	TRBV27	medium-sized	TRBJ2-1	TGTGCCAGCACGACTAGTCAGGGGAGGAATGAGCAGTTCTTC	CASTTSQGRNEQFF
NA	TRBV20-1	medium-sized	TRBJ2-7	TGCAGTGCTAGAGCCGACCGGGAAACCTACGAGCAGTACTTC	CSARADRETYEQYF